There are many counts of the clone carrying this TCR beta chain. As yet, its antigen is unknown. Individual cDNA molecules (in the library) carried attached unique molecular identifiers. In the authors' methods: TCR counts had a median of about 94,000 per sample and spanned about 20,000 to 700,000. TCRdb independently ran MiXCR on the RACE reads; one entry per CDR3 protein. The V and J calls and clone size come from TCRdb's table, not from the authors' own analysis. The table has about 380,000 distinct CDR3 sequences, about 4.4% seen once. This record comes from a study of human T cells and chemical hapten exposure. Study overall: Small volume differences among pooled libraries mainly caused per-sample TCR yield variation.

Regarding the study as a whole: TCRs above 1 in 1000 frequency did not change with DPC sensitization.

V dropped 1 base and J dropped 6 bases, with 9 bases sitting between them. This CDR3 comprises 13 residues. Germline V gives CDR1 SGHVS, CDR2 FQNEAQ. The time point was: patch test 1, 2 weeks after DPC sensitization. Treatment reported: therapeutic diphenylcyclopropenone sensitization with weekly scalp DPC. This chain uses TRBV7-8 with TRBJ1-2; D possibly corresponds to TRBD1 (6 bases). The sequences come from whole blood, collected in connection with sensitization to the hapten diphenylcyclopropenone (DPC). The clonotype was recovered from a woman aged 45-60 years with alopecia areata. Some clones in this sample may be carry-over from other donors' samples. The CDR3 sequence is CASSLGQENGYTF. The CDR3 coding sequence is TGTGCCAGCAGCTTAGGACAGGAGAATGGCTACACCTTC.